Reported below is one T cell receptor beta chain. The data were taken from a study of technical replicates of blood from a few donors. TCRdb's copy holds only in-frame clones and misses some; the assay was immunoSEQ multiplex PCR. The sample includes tens of thousands of clones, around 94% seen only once; the top ten take more than 0.2%. CDR1 and CDR2 (germline): KGHSY, FQNENV. V shed 0 bases and J shed 14 bases, with 14 bases lying between them. CDR3 length equals 13 residues. The receptor was isolated from a human donor in good health. Sequencing was carried out using T cells isolated from PBMCs. This chain links TRBV16 with TRBJ1-3, with D unresolved. The CDR3 DNA reads as TGTGCCAGCAGCCAATCAAGCCTCAATCCTTTATATTTT. Protein product: CASSQSSLNPLYF.